Below, one TCR beta chain is given with its context. What it binds is not known. As handled by the study authors: ImmunoSEQ sequences covered only the junction and lacked quality scores; filtering therefore differed. Sequencing used immunoSEQ multiplex PCR; TCRdb keeps in-frame clones, though not all of them. From that table come the V and J calls and clone size; the DNA was used to work out D and trimming. Of millions of clones listed, 95% are singletons. This sample was taken from a study of shared clonotypes between healthy human individuals. General observations from the study: Sampling covered nothing but blood. Tissue TCR repertoires likely differ from those found in blood.

Healthy adults negative for HIV, lacking recent acute infections or vaccinations, served as donors. Germline lookup yields CDR1 SNHLY and CDR2 FYNNEI. Trimming removed 2 bases from V and 1 base from J, with 17 bases in between. The CDR3 totals 17 residues. The rearrangement joins TRBV2 to TRBJ2-5; possible D gene TRBD2, 6 bases. This receptor was identified in a man aged 18-30 years in good health. The specimen sequenced was naive CD4+ T cells sorted from blood. As for subset: CD45RA+ positively selected. This chain's CDR3 is CASSELRRGGAQETQYF. As DNA, the CDR3 is TGTGCCAGCAGTGAATTAAGGAGAGGAGGGGCCCAAGAGACCCAGTACTTC.